One and the same sample provided the 13 T cell receptor beta chains below, sequenced in a study of shared clonotypes between healthy human individuals. Profiled with immunoSEQ multiplex PCR; TCRdb holds only in-frame clones, not every one. The sample consists of 490,000 or so clones, roughly 85% of them appearing once. Sequenced: PBMCs. These receptors were collected from a woman aged 40 to 49 in good health. Some clones in this sample may be carry-over from other donors' samples.

The rearrangement links TRBV19 to TRBJ2-5; 12 nucleotides match TRBD2. The J segment lost 5 bases and the V segment lost 10 bases, leaving 5 bases of the junction unmatched. Germline V gene lookup returns CDR1 LNHDA and CDR2 SQIVND (reference sequence). The CDR3 consists of 13 residues. The CDR3 spells CATSGREGETQYF. The CDR3 bases are TGTGCCACTAGCGGGAGGGAGGGGGAGACCCAGTACTTC.

The chain employs TRBV29-1 and TRBJ1-2; 8 nucleotides match TRBD1. The length of the CDR3 is 12 residues. Per the germline V gene, CDR1 is SQVTM and CDR2 is ANQGSEA. V trimming: 4 bases; J trimming: 7 bases; junction bases outside the gene matches: 5. CDR3: CSVGTGSIGYTF. The CDR3 nucleotides read TGCAGCGTTGGGACAGGGTCAATTGGCTACACCTTC.

This chain joins TRBV4-1 and TRBJ1-3; D may be TRBD1 (5 bases). Germline lookup yields CDR1 MGHRA and CDR2 YSYEKL. V dropped 5 bases and J dropped 1 base, with 18 bases sitting between them. The CDR3 contains 17 residues. CDR3 sequence (DNA): TGCGCCAGCAGCAAGGGACGAGAAAAAATTTCTGGAAACACCATATATTTT. It yields the protein CASSKGREKISGNTIYF.

This chain connects TRBV2 to TRBJ2-5; D possibly matches TRBD1 or TRBD2 (5 bases each). This CDR3 is built from 13 residues. Germline V gene data show CDR1 as SNHLY and CDR2 as FYNNEI. Trimming left V 8 bases short and J 3 bases short, with 13 bases between. CDR3 loop: CASARDQEETQYF. The CDR3 nucleotides read TGTGCCAGCGCGAGGGACCAAGAAGAGACCCAGTACTTC.

The chain combines TRBV19 with TRBJ1-2; 10 bases map to TRBD1. The CDR3 consists of 14 residues. Germline V gene lookup returns CDR1 LNHDA and CDR2 SQIVND (reference sequence). V was clipped by 7 bases and J by 4 bases; unmatched bases: 6. CDR3 bases: TGTGCCAGTACCTTGACAGGGGGCGCCTATGGCTACACCTTC. It specifies CASTLTGGAYGYTF.

V usage is TRBV23-1 and J usage is TRBJ2-3, with 12 nucleotides matching TRBD2. TRBV23-1 is labeled an ORF, and its function is uncertain. CDR3 length: 18 residues. J was trimmed by 2 bases and V by 7 bases; bases with no gene match: 13. The CDR3 DNA follows: TGCGCCAGCATTCATTTCCGGCGGACTAGCGGGGTCACAGATACGCAGTATTTT. It translates to CASIHFRRTSGVTDTQYF.

This clone was observed a handful of times. CDR3 nucleotides: TGTGCCACCAGCAGGGACAGGGGGGTGGCTGAAGCTTTCTTT. Translating it yields CATSRDRGVAEAFF. The chain has TRBV15 and TRBJ1-1; 10 nucleotides align to TRBD1. V lost 3 bases to trimming and J lost 6 bases; unmatched junction nucleotides: 4. Germline lookup yields CDR1 LNHNV and CDR2 YYDKDF (reference sequence). This CDR3 contains 14 residues. Supplemented by reference TRBV15 and TRBJ1-1, the full variable domain reads DAMVIQNPRYQVTQFGKPVTLSCSQTLNHNVMYWYQQKSSQAPKLLFHYYDKDFNNEADTPDNFQSRRPNTSFCFLDIRSPGLGDTAMYLCATSRDRGVAEAFFGQGTRLTVV.

The V and J genes are TRBV28 and TRBJ2-1; D is unresolved. This CDR3 is built from 15 residues. Trimming removed 1 base at V and 2 bases at J, with 9 bases between. In germline, CDR1 is MDHEN, CDR2 SYDVKM. The CDR3 sequence is CASSLSSSAYNEQFF. The CDR3 region has the DNA TGTGCCAGCAGTTTATCCTCTTCTGCCTACAATGAGCAGTTCTTC.

This chain uses TRBV5-6 with TRBJ1-1, with D unresolved. Trimming pared 1 base from V and 2 bases from J, leaving 9 bases between. CDR1 SGHDT and CDR2 YYEEEE come from the germline V gene. This CDR3 contains 14 residues. The CDR3 nucleotides are TGTGCCAGCAGCTTGTTCGACCTAAACACTGAAGCTTTCTTT. It codes for CASSLFDLNTEAFF.

The gene calls are TRBV10-3 and TRBJ2-7; TRBD2 aligns across 8 bases. Germline loops: CDR1 ENHRY, CDR2 SYGVKD. This CDR3 is built from 16 residues. Trimming at V came to 6 bases and at J to 7 bases, leaving 17 bases not matched to a gene. The CDR3 nucleotides are TGTGCCATCAGCCCGGGCGGGGGGACAACCCGCATGGAGCAGTACTTC. As protein: CAISPGGGTTRMEQYF.

This rearrangement joins TRBV4-1 to TRBJ2-4, with a tentative D call TRBD1 (5 bases). The V gene lost 2 bases and the J gene lost 9 bases, with 8 bases spanning the gap. The CDR3 length is 12 residues. Germline values: CDR1 MGHRA, CDR2 YSYEKL. The CDR3 DNA is TGCGCCAGCAGCCAACCCCAGGGCATTCAGTACTTC. This codes for CASSQPQGIQYF.

On this clone itself: It may be a read error: a sequence one base away is much more abundant. The rearrangement joins TRBV7-9 to TRBJ1-3; D is unclear. From germline, CDR1 is SEHNR and CDR2 FQNEAQ (reference sequence). The CDR3 length is 13 residues. The CDR3 coding sequence is TGTGCCAGCAGCTTAGGGACTGGAAACACCATATGTTTT. Encoded protein: CASSLGTGNTICF.

The chain has TRBV28 and TRBJ2-1; 9 bases align to TRBD1. Germline CDR1 MDHEN, CDR2 SYDVKM. The CDR3 extends over 14 amino acids. With V trimmed by 7 bases and J by 7 bases, 8 bases remained unmatched. The CDR3 coding sequence is TGTGCCAGCATACCCACAGGGACAGGGAATGAGCAGTTCTTC. Translating gives CASIPTGTGNEQFF.